The rows below give T cell receptor beta chains drawn from one sample of a study of regulatory T cells in long-lasting Graves disease. In TCRdb, the multiplex PCR reads were re-called with MiXCR into one record per CDR3 protein. The data show fewer than 450,000 distinct CDR3 sequences, roughly 20% seen once. The sequenced sample was peripheral blood mononuclear cells (PBMCs), obtained when the disease was refractory, from a patient treated with antithyroid drugs. The source is a female donor with Graves disease. CDR3s include the opening cysteine and the closing phenylalanine or tryptophan. The D gene is left open where the match is weak. Where a row states a size, it is once, few, many or the class of an expanded clone; other rows omit it.

>many|TRBD2|16|TRBV6-1|TRBJ2-1
TGTGCCAGCAGTGATTTGGCGGGAGGGAACCTCAATGAGCAGTTCTTC
CASSDLAGGNLNEQFF
>NA|NA|13|TRBV20-1|TRBJ1-5
TGCAGTGCTAGGCCCGGGTGGGATCAGCCCCAGCATTTT
CSARPGWDQPQHF
>NA|NA|12|TRBV28|TRBJ2-2
TGTGCCAGCAGAGGAAATGGTGGGGAGCTGTTTTTT
CASRGNGGELFF
>NA|NA|15|TRBV6-2/TRBV6-3|TRBJ2-7
TGTGCCAGCAGTTACCTGAGTGACGCCACCTACGAGCAGTACTTC
CASSYLSDATYEQYF
>many|NA|15|TRBV7-2|TRBJ2-5
TGTGCCAGCAGCCCTTTCCAGAAATCACAAGAGACCCAGTACTTC
CASSPFQKSQETQYF
>few|TRBD1|13|TRBV15|TRBJ1-1
TGTGCCACCAGCAGATGGGACAGGGGGGGTCCTTTCTTT
CATSRWDRGGPFF
>many|NA|12|TRBV5-6|TRBJ1-2
TGTGCCAGCAGCTTGGGCAAGCAGGGCTACACCTTC
CASSLGKQGYTF
>many|NA|12|TRBV3-1|TRBJ2-7
TGTGCCAGCAGTGACGCGTCGGGCGAGCAGTACTTC
CASSDASGEQYF
>many|NA|15|TRBV3-1|TRBJ1-4
TGTGCCAGCCTATTAGTGGGTGCAACTAATGAAAAACTGTTTTTT
CASLLVGATNEKLFF
>NA|NA|16|TRBV4-1|TRBJ2-2
TGCGCCAGCAGCCAAATGTCTCAAACCACATCGGGGGAGCTGTTTTTT
CASSQMSQTTSGELFF
>NA|TRBD2|15|TRBV7-9|TRBJ2-1
TGTGCCAGCAGGCTAGCGGGAGGGCCGACGAATGAGCAGTTCTTC
CASRLAGGPTNEQFF
>many|NA|14|TRBV6-2/TRBV6-3|TRBJ2-7
TGTGCCAGCAGTTACGATCAGGTAAACAACGAGCAGTACTTC
CASSYDQVNNEQYF
>NA|TRBD2|17|TRBV7-9|TRBJ2-2
TGTGCCAGCGGCTTAGGGACTAGCGGCGCGAACACCGGGGAGCTGTTTTTT
CASGLGTSGANTGELFF
>NA|NA|16|TRBV3-1|TRBJ1-2
TGTGCCAGCAGCCAAGTTGTGCAGGGAGCTAACTATGGCTACACCTTC
CASSQVVQGANYGYTF
>NA|NA|15|TRBV9|TRBJ2-2
TGTGCCAGCAGCGTAGCCAGGGCCGAAACCGGGGAGCTGTTTTTT
CASSVARAETGELFF
>few|TRBD1|15|TRBV6-1|TRBJ2-7
TGTGCCAGTCGCTCGACCGGGACAGGGGGCTACGAGCAGTACTTC
CASRSTGTGGYEQYF
>many|NA|13|TRBV10-3|TRBJ2-7
TGTGCCATCAGTGAGGGTGGAGCGGTCGAGCAGTACTTC
CAISEGGAVEQYF
>NA|NA|14|TRBV7-2|TRBJ2-3
TGTGCCAGCAGCTCATTGGGGTTTTCAGATACGCAGTATTTT
CASSSLGFSDTQYF
>many|NA|14|TRBV6-2/TRBV6-3|TRBJ2-7
TGTGCCAGCACCCCAGGATCAAATTCCTACGAGCAGTACTTC
CASTPGSNSYEQYF
>many|TRBD1|15|TRBV7-2|TRBJ2-7
TGTGCCAGCAGCCTAGGGACAGTAGGATTTTACGAGCAGTACTTC
CASSLGTVGFYEQYF
>few|TRBD2|14|TRBV7-9|TRBJ2-1
TGTGCCAGCAGCTTAAGCGGGAGTATCGATGAGCAGTTCTTC
CASSLSGSIDEQFF
>many|TRBD1|16|TRBV5-6|TRBJ1-1
TGTGCCAGCAGCTTCCGGACAGGGGGAAGGAACACTGAAGCTTTCTTT
CASSFRTGGRNTEAFF
>few|NA|11|TRBV5-4|TRBJ1-2
TGTGCCAGCAGCCCCCGGGGTGGCTACACCTTC
CASSPRGGYTF